This T cell receptor beta chain was sequenced in a study of cytomegalovirus exposure and HLA in healthy donors (dated by TCRdb to 2017 to 2019). General notes on the study: An earlier analysis of roughly 610 of the donors reported approximately 260 Gb of sequence data and 95 million to 130 million unique TCR beta sequences obtained from approximately 180 million T cells. An early release that covered approximately 600 HLA-typed donors contained about 300 gigabases of sequencing data and 75 million to 100 million unique TCR sequences. Of the roughly 420 genotyped donors, approximately 81% were placed in the genetic ancestry cluster associated with self-reported Caucasian donors. The study was designed to test whether signatures of past pathogen exposure could be identified by cataloging public T cell receptors. The study used immunosequencing to profile the T cell repertoires of under 700 subjects and linked those repertoires to cytomegalovirus serostatus. Besides the first cohort of roughly 640 subjects, a separate validation cohort made up of 120 different subjects was used. High-throughput TCR immunosequencing, statistical association of individual TCRs with disease status, and machine learning were combined to predict cytomegalovirus infection status. In a later analysis, previously published TCR beta repertoires from hundreds of donors were re-analyzed and high-resolution HLA genotyping was added so that TCR occurrence patterns could be studied. Rather than drawing on any new phenotypic data, the later analysis identified candidate immune exposures from TCR beta sequences and the way those sequences occurred across donors. In an earlier analysis of roughly 540 of the donors, high-throughput TCR beta sequencing was used to judge whether each TCR beta V gene segment behaved as functional or pseudogenic. Donor age, sex, ethnicity and CMV serostatus were compiled alongside the repertoire data. In a later genetic analysis, genome-wide SNP genotypes for about 55% of the roughly 700 donors were used, and that subset was treated as a discovery cohort. All discovery cohort repertoires had been generated using a single sequencing platform. HLA typing covered class I and class II loci at four-digit resolution. Typing coverage varied by locus: roughly 629-630 donors for A, B, C, DRB1 and DQB1; approximately 500 for DQA1; about 570 for DPA1; about 450 for DPB1. A handful of DR-DQ haplotypes were handled as single units for association and clustering because linkage in the cohort was strong. On average, approximately 250,000 unique TCR beta nucleotide sequences were sequenced per donor among about 400 genotyped donors of the cohort, with about 19% of those sequences being non-productive. The paper's findings and limits, for the study overall: Linkage disequilibrium might explain the correlated functional status among segregating V segments, but an unknown experimental factor could not be excluded. In an earlier analysis of 450 to 750 of the donors, most TCR beta V segments appeared in productive rearrangements about 87% or about 30% of the time, broadly matching IMGT annotations. Immune exposure information for the cohort was limited to CMV serostatus. A few of the identified cytomegalovirus-associated TCR beta chains were confirmed in vitro to be specific for cytomegalovirus antigens. The sequencing pipeline was judged likely to have produced a cluster of highly shared sequence variants as a technical artifact. Presence/absence analyses assumed roughly uniform sequencing depth across donors, an assumption that may not hold. Around 16 rarely observed V segments, including chromosome 9 orphons, were excluded from the earlier analysis of some 590 of the donors because counts were too low. Compared with the approximately 700-donor mean, donors in an Asian-associated ancestry cluster had fewer N-insertions in productive TCRs, according to a later genetic analysis. The 87-base-pair reads could not distinguish some IMGT-functional V segments, including TRBV6-2 and TRBV6-3, so those segments were excluded. According to a later analysis, parvovirus B19, influenza, CMV and Epstein-Barr virus appeared linked to several top co-occurrence clusters. Cytomegalovirus status was reported to be diagnosed by the classifier with high specificity and sensitivity in both the original and validation cohorts. In a later analysis, TCR association rates were found to vary across HLA loci, with the most associated TCRs seen for DRB1 alleles and the fewest for HLA-C alleles. V-gene and J-gene trimming of TCR beta chains was associated with a missense DCLRE1C variant in a later genetic analysis, and the association was replicated in an independent cohort. While some public TCRs were present in many individuals, most TCR sequences turned up only very rarely across donors. A later analysis found that HLA-associated TCR beta chains were more clonally expanded and had lower generation probabilities than equally common non-associated chains. Assigning TCR associations to individual alleles was difficult when HLA alleles, especially DR and DQ, strongly co-occurred. According to the authors, the approach could potentially be generalized to other disease states and immunological phenotypes. In this cohort, only TCR beta chains were sequenced, and detectable features were limited by the absence of alpha or paired-chain data. At a false discovery rate of 0.05, a later analysis linked 16,000 or so TCR beta sequences to specific HLA alleles. According to a later analysis, most CMV-associated TCR beta chains appeared to be HLA-restricted, and the HLA associations seemed to be driven largely by CMV exposure. A further reported finding was that TCR beta sequences accurately predicted the HLA-A and HLA-B alleles for most subjects in the first cohort. Because HLA typing was missing for some donors at each locus, association tests included only the typed subset. A total of 164 TCR beta chains were listed by the study as associated with cytomegalovirus.

The cohort comprised 550 to 700 healthy bone marrow donors. Cohort members were all nominally healthy when sampled, although unrecorded immune exposures were likely present. The donor was CMV seropositive and belonged to the group of 250 to 300 seropositive cohort members. Each donor provided a peripheral blood sample, and peripheral blood mononuclear cells were used for TCR beta sequencing. The Qiagen DNeasy Blood Extraction Kit was used to extract genomic DNA from the blood cell samples. This clone is described as medium-sized (0.01 to 0.1%). Its antigen remains unidentified. Nothing much larger sits one base from this clone, and base qualities are not available. Sequences MDHEN (CDR1) and SYDVKM (CDR2) are obtained from the germline V gene. The germline V end is reduced by 6 bases and the J end by 1 base; junction bases left unmatched: 6. The CDR3 spans 16 residues, from the cysteine through the phenylalanine. Only CDR3 DNA is held: 48 bases, read in frame from base 1.

The receptor library was made with the immunoSEQ multiplex PCR assay. The multiplex PCR relied on a mix of 60 forward primers for TCR Vbeta segments and 13 reverse primers for TCR Jbeta segments. A multiplex PCR assay on genomic DNA amplified the CDR3 region of rearranged TCR beta genes. On the Illumina HiSeq System, the amplified TCR beta libraries were sequenced as 87-base-pair reads. In the paper's pipeline: A later analysis counted about 76 million unique TCR beta chains across the 600 to 850 repertoires, and roughly 9.9 million of these chains were shared by at least two donors. Raw reads were error-corrected and collapsed into unique sequences by a nearest-neighbor algorithm in which closely related sequences were merged to remove PCR and sequencing errors. To assign V, D and J gene segments, CDR3 sequences were aligned to IMGT reference sequences. For a sequence to be retained, at least a six-nucleotide match to both a V gene segment and a J gene segment was required. A rearrangement was called productive if the CDR3 had no stop codons and remained in frame with V and J, and every other rearrangement was called non-productive. CDR3 was defined according to IMGT convention as the region running from the second conserved V-encoded cysteine to the conserved J-encoded phenylalanine. The earlier analysis of about 610 of the donors excluded sequences that lacked an unambiguous match to a single V gene segment. An earlier analysis of 450 to 650 of the donors called V segments functional above 56.7% productive rearrangements and segregating when the between-donor standard deviation exceeded 5%. A statistical classification framework was developed to diagnose cytomegalovirus status using the catalog of TCR beta chain sequences. In a later analysis, TCR nucleotide sequences were compared against IMGT/GENE-DB human TR gene sequences so that V and J genes could be assigned. Using the TCRdist pipeline, a later analysis assigned CDR3 sequences along with most-parsimonious VDJ recombination scenarios. In a later analysis, each TCR beta chain was defined by its CDR3 amino acid sequence together with its V-gene family, and reads lacking a unique V-gene family were excluded. To address suspected cross-contamination and a sequencing artifact, a later analysis removed 450 to 700 highly shared, low-generation-probability nucleotide sequences. In a later analysis, a clonal expansion index for each public chain was calculated from normalized within-repertoire ranks of inferred template counts. In a later analysis, generation probabilities were computed using a VDJ recombination model fitted to out-of-frame rearrangements, and the results were checked against IGoR. In a later analysis, TCR-TCR, TCR-HLA and TCR-CMV co-occurrence was scored with hypergeometric tests, and a repertoire-size bias correction was applied to TCR pairs. False discovery rates were estimated in a later analysis by permuting HLA or CMV assignments 20 times. In a later analysis, co-occurring TCRs were grouped with DBSCAN, and TCRdist sequence similarity was added when clustering was performed within HLA-allele-positive subsets. Repertoires with fewer than 30,000 or more than 120,000 public chains were left out of co-occurrence clustering, as were five repertoires with anomalous nucleotide sharing. Not all clones reach the TCRdb copy of this immuneACCESS table, which keeps in-frame sequences only. Checked studies attribute under half of the gap to unresolved V genes and leave the rest unexplained. D and trimming were read from the DNA, whereas the V and J calls and clone size are those reported in that table. The sample yields roughly 120,000 clones; roughly two thirds were counted once. The ten top clones hold 1.6% of the sample.

The clonotype comes from a man aged 25-45 years in good health and CMV-seropositive. The chain is made from TRBV28 and TRBJ2-5; 12 central nucleotides agree with TRBD2. The sequenced sample consisted of PBMCs. The CDR3 protein sequence reads: CASSTGTSGFQETQYF. The base sequence is TGTGCCAGCAGCACCGGGACTAGCGGGTTCCAAGAGACCCAGTACTTC. The full variable domain, completed from the reference TRBV28 and TRBJ2-5 proteins outside the CDR3, reads DVKVTQSSRYLVKRTGEKVFLECVQDMDHENMFWYRQDPGLGLRLIYFSYDVKMKEKGDIPEGYSVSREKKERFSLILESASTNQTSMYLCASSTGTSGFQETQYFGPGTRLLVL.